This TCR beta chain was captured in a study of T-cell memory formation after mild COVID-19. Each CDR3 protein gets one entry after TCRdb re-called the 5' RACE reads with MiXCR. This sample has about 210,000 distinct CDR3 sequences; 8% to 11% occur once, and the top ten carry 3% to 3.5%. The CDR3 consists of 12 residues. CDR1 and CDR2 from the germline V gene are KGHSH and LQKENI. Trimming pared 2 bases from V and 4 bases from J, leaving 3 bases between. This TCR came from a man younger than 30 who had mild COVID-19 (a few samples of this study predate the infection). Cell type and time point are not known. Sequenced input: PBMCs or a T cell subset sorted from them (not recorded which). The J gene is TRBJ2-4, the V gene TRBV18; unclear D gene. The CDR3 region is CASSPLKNIQYF. In nucleotides, the CDR3 is TGTGCCAGCTCACCATTAAAAAACATTCAGTACTTC.